One and the same sample provided the 5 T cell receptor beta chains below, sequenced in a study of T cell responses to AZD1222 COVID-19 vaccine. Profiled with immunoSEQ multiplex PCR; TCRdb holds only in-frame clones, not every one. The table lists about 82,000 clones, about 90% of them singletons, with 5.7% in the top ten. Sample: peripheral blood, taken on day 0 of AZD1222 vaccination. The source of these receptors is an adult in good health.

The J gene is TRBJ2-1, the V gene TRBV11-2; D call uncertain. Germline CDR1 reads SGHAT; CDR2 reads FQNNGV. The CDR3 sequence is 12 residues long. V dropped 1 base and J dropped 4 bases, with 2 bases sitting between them. The CDR3, as DNA: TGTGCCAGCAGCTTAGTGTACAATGAGCAGTTCTTC. Translating it yields CASSLVYNEQFF.

V usage is TRBV7-2 and J usage is TRBJ1-5; D remains unclear. The CDR3 totals 15 residues. Trimming removed 3 bases at V and 7 bases at J, with 16 bases between. The germline gives CDR1 SGHTA, CDR2 FQGNSA. The CDR3 sequence: CASSFDGISGQPQHF. DNA for the CDR3: TGTGCCAGCAGCTTCGATGGGATATCAGGCCAGCCCCAGCATTTT.

J is TRBJ2-7 and V is TRBV30, with D tentatively TRBD2 (6 bases). The CDR3 has 13 amino acids. Germline CDR1 is GTSNPN and CDR2 is SVGIG (reference sequence). The CDR3 is CAGNRDSRYEQYF. Written as DNA, the CDR3 is TGTGCGGGAAACCGGGACTCCCGCTACGAGCAGTACTTC.

This clone was observed once. The V and J genes are TRBV15 and TRBJ2-6, with D uncertain. Between the trimmed V and J ends, which lost 0 bases and 0 bases, there was a span of 6 bases. CDR3 length: 16 residues. Germline-derived CDR1 and CDR2 are LNHNV and YYDKDF (reference sequence). The CDR3: CATSRDRYSGANVLTF. CDR3 bases: TGTGCCACCAGCAGAGACAGATACTCTGGGGCCAACGTCCTGACTTTC.

V and J are TRBV27 and TRBJ1-5, with D maybe TRBD1 (5 bases). The CDR3 is 15 residues long. V lost 0 bases and J lost 6, with 12 bases in between. In germline, CDR1 is MNHEY, CDR2 SMNVEV (reference sequence). The CDR3 region is CASSLSQEGSQPQHF. The CDR3 nucleotides are TGTGCCAGCAGTTTATCACAGGAGGGCAGTCAGCCCCAGCATTTT.